These 29 T cell receptor beta chains were sequenced from one sample in a study of OX40 agonist ivuxolimab in advanced cancers. Sequencing used immunoSEQ multiplex PCR; TCRdb keeps in-frame clones, though not all of them. The sample yields 150,000 to 190,000 clones, approximately 94% seen once. Sequences were derived from CD4+ or CD8+ T cells sorted from blood, sampled in a trial of the OX40 agonist ivuxolimab. All receptors derive from an adult with an advanced solid tumor such as melanoma, head and neck, liver or kidney cancer.

The chain employs TRBV7-6 and TRBJ1-1, with D possibly TRBD1 on 5 matching bases. The CDR3 length is 18 residues. The germline V and J ends were trimmed by 0 bases and 1 base, with 18 bases remaining between them. Per the germline V gene, CDR1 is SGHVS and CDR2 is FNYEAQ. The DNA of the CDR3 is TGTGCCAGCAGCTTAGCGGGACCATCCGGGACCAGGAACACTGAAGCTTTCTTT. It translates to CASSLAGPSGTRNTEAFF.

The rearrangement uses TRBV7-2 and TRBJ2-7; weak D call: TRBD1 (5 bases). Germline V CDR1 and CDR2: SGHTA, FQGNSA. The CDR3 has 13 amino acids. The V gene lost 2 bases and the J gene lost 5 bases, with 10 bases spanning the gap. The CDR3 region has the DNA TGTGCCAGCAGCTTATTAGGGGCCCACGAGCAGTACTTC. Protein sequence: CASSLLGAHEQYF.

This clone occurred once. Mismatch with germline at one junction end may stem from a read error. The rearrangement joins TRBV4-3 to TRBJ1-2; possibly TRBD1 for D (5 bases). The germline V gene encodes CDR1 LGHNA and CDR2 YSLEER. CDR3 length: 13 residues. The CDR3 is CASSQEGWGLTSF. The CDR3 nucleotides are TGCGCCAGCAGCCAAGAGGGATGGGGGTTGACATCCTTC.

The chain employs TRBV30 and TRBJ2-4; TRBD1 might be the D (7 bases). Trimming took off 8 bases at V and 7 bases at J, with 21 bases between the two ends. Looked up from germline, CDR1 is GTSNPN and CDR2 is SVGIG (reference sequence). The CDR3 loop spans 14 amino acids. Here the CDR3 DNA reads TGTGCCCTCAAGCGGAGGGGGCCTGGGAACATTCAGTACTTC. Its protein product is CALKRRGPGNIQYF.

This chain links TRBV11-2 with TRBJ2-1, with a weak D call TRBD2 (6 bases). Germline lookup yields CDR1 SGHAT and CDR2 FQNNGV. Trimming took off 0 bases at V and 3 bases at J, with 15 bases between the two ends. This CDR3 has 17 amino acids. This CDR3 is CASSLDGVRELYNEQFF. The CDR3 DNA sequence: TGTGCCAGCAGCTTAGATGGCGTACGGGAGCTCTACAATGAGCAGTTCTTC.

CDR3 amino acids: CAISSSANTEAFF. CDR3 DNA sequence: TGTGCCATATCTTCAAGTGCGAACACTGAAGCTTTCTTT. The V call is TRBV10-3, the J call TRBJ1-1; D not certain. The germline V gene encodes CDR1 ENHRY and CDR2 SYGVKD. The CDR3 runs 13 residues. V was pared by 9 bases and J by 1 base, with 12 bases between.

The gene calls are TRBV2 and TRBJ1-1; D is undetermined. The germline V gene encodes CDR1 SNHLY and CDR2 FYNNEI. Trimming stripped 0 bases from V and 4 bases from J, with 9 bases between. The CDR3 is made up of 14 amino acids. The DNA of the CDR3 is TGTGCCAGCAGTGAAGCGCTTCGGGGCACTGAAGCTTTCTTT. Protein sequence: CASSEALRGTEAFF.

The V gene is TRBV5-1, the J gene TRBJ2-5; TRBD1 or TRBD2 may be the D gene (6 bases each). Trimming left V 5 bases short and J 2 bases short, with 22 bases between. In germline, CDR1 is SGHRS, CDR2 YFSETQ. The CDR3 runs 17 residues. The CDR3 spells CASRREVGGPSQETQYF. The CDR3 DNA reads TGCGCCAGCAGGAGAGAAGTAGGGGGGCCATCGCAAGAGACCCAGTACTTC. Supplemented by reference TRBV5-1 and TRBJ2-5, the full variable domain reads KAGVTQTPRYLIKTRGQQVTLSCSPISGHRSVSWYQQTPGQGLQFLFEYFSETQRNKGNFPGRFSGRQFSNSRSEMNVSTLELGDSALYLCASRREVGGPSQETQYFGPGTRLLVL.

In this sample, this clone turned up once. The V and J genes are TRBV27 and TRBJ1-2, with 9 bases matching TRBD1. The junction had 9 bases not matched to a gene; V was cut back by 0 bases and J by 7 bases. Germline V gene sequence: CDR1 MNHEY, CDR2 SMNVEV (reference sequence). CDR3 length: 16 residues. In DNA form, the CDR3 reads TGTGCCAGCAGTTTATCTCTGAGGGGGACAGGGTTTGGCTACACCTTC. Translated: CASSLSLRGTGFGYTF.

This clone came up once. The V gene is TRBV19, the J gene TRBJ1-2; D possibly corresponds to TRBD1 (5 bases). V lost 10 bases to trimming and J lost 7 bases, with 19 bases between them. CDR3 length equals 13 residues. Germline V lookup: CDR1 LNHDA, CDR2 SQIVND (reference sequence). In DNA form, the CDR3 reads TGTGCCATTCGGGACCTAACCCATGGTGGCTACACCTTC. Its translation is CAIRDLTHGGYTF.

The CDR3 protein is CASTLSRDRAIKAEAFF. CDR3 nucleotide sequence: TGTGCCAGCACCCTTTCCCGGGACAGGGCTATTAAGGCTGAAGCTTTCTTT. V and J are TRBV5-4 and TRBJ1-1, with TRBD1 matching over 9 bases. The CDR3 contains 17 residues. The junction had 18 bases not matched to a gene; V was cut back by 6 bases and J by 6 bases. The germline gives CDR1 SGHNT, CDR2 YYREEE (reference sequence).

The chain combines TRBV10-2 with TRBJ2-1, with D possibly matching TRBD2 (6 bases). The germline V gene has CDR1 WSHSY and CDR2 SAAADI. Trimming cost V 8 bases and J 7 bases, with 21 bases left between them. The CDR3 contains 15 residues. The CDR3 sequence is CASSLTSPGINEQFF. The CDR3 region has the DNA TGCGCCAGCTCACTAACTAGCCCCGGGATTAATGAGCAGTTCTTC.

V gene TRBV9 combines with J gene TRBJ2-6; no definite D call. This CDR3 spans 18 amino acids. From germline, CDR1 is SGDLS and CDR2 YYNGEE. The V and J ends lost 1 base and 0 bases respectively, with 14 bases between them. In DNA form, the CDR3 reads TGTGCCAGCAGCGTAAGTGGGTCCTTATCCTCTGGGGCCAACGTCCTGACTTTC. Translated, it gives CASSVSGSLSSGANVLTF. Complete variable domain (other parts from reference TRBV9 and TRBJ2-6): DSGVTQTPKHLITATGQRVTLRCSPRSGDLSVYWYQQSLDQGLQFLIQYYNGEERAKGNILERFSAQQFPDLHSELNLSSLELGDSALYFCASSVSGSLSSGANVLTFGAGSRLTVL.

J is TRBJ2-5 and V is TRBV2; 10 positions agree with TRBD1. This CDR3 has 14 amino acids. The ends lost 8 bases at V and 2 bases at J; junction bases unmatched: 5. The germline gives CDR1 SNHLY, CDR2 FYNNEI. The CDR3 region is CASGGQGIQETQYF. CDR3 DNA sequence: TGTGCCAGCGGGGGACAGGGGATACAAGAGACCCAGTACTTC.

The chain joins TRBV7-9 to TRBJ2-1; 8 bases fit TRBD2. The CDR3 consists of 15 residues. V gave up 6 bases and J gave up 2 bases; unmatched junction bases: 6. The germline gives CDR1 SEHNR, CDR2 FQNEAQ (reference sequence). The CDR3 reads CASSYRGGPYNEQFF. In nucleotides, the CDR3 is TGTGCCAGCAGTTACCGGGGGGGCCCCTACAATGAGCAGTTCTTC.

The chain links TRBV7-2 to TRBJ2-3, with D perhaps TRBD1 or TRBD2 (5 bases each). The CDR3 runs to 15 residues. Trimming took 3 bases from V and 1 from J, leaving 11 bases between them. Germline V lookup: CDR1 SGHTA, CDR2 FQGNSA. CDR3 sequence reads: CASSFRVGGTDTQYF. CDR3 coding DNA: TGTGCCAGCAGCTTCAGGGTGGGGGGCACAGATACGCAGTATTTT.

The V and J genes are TRBV18 and TRBJ1-6; unclear D gene. The V and J ends lost 5 bases and 0 bases respectively, with 11 bases between them. Germline CDR1 is KGHSH and CDR2 is LQKENI. The CDR3 is 16 amino acids. The CDR3 sequence is CASSGQMLSYNSPLHF. CDR3 bases: TGTGCCAGCTCAGGGCAAATGCTCTCCTATAATTCACCCCTCCACTTT.

J is TRBJ1-2 and V is TRBV5-8; D unresolved. Deletions cut 0 bases from V and 4 bases from J, with 16 bases between. CDR1 is SGHTS and CDR2 is YDEGEE in the germline V gene. The CDR3 is 16 amino acids. CDR3 bases: TGTGCCAGCAGCTTGGCTAGTTTTGGGTACGGCTATGGCTACACCTTC. This gives the protein CASSLASFGYGYGYTF.

V and J are TRBV27 and TRBJ2-1; D is perhaps TRBD2 (8 bases). Per germline, CDR1 MNHEY and CDR2 SMNVEV (reference sequence). V was pared by 6 bases and J by 4 bases, with 16 bases between. This CDR3 is built from 15 residues. CDR3 nucleotide sequence: TGTGCCAGCAGGCGGGGGGACAGTAAGTACAATGAGCAGTTCTTC. Its protein product is CASRRGDSKYNEQFF.

The chain employs TRBV27 and TRBJ2-6, with no clear D. V dropped 0 bases and J dropped 4 bases, with 7 bases sitting between them. Germline V CDR1 and CDR2: MNHEY, SMNVEV (reference sequence). This CDR3 spans 15 amino acids. CDR3: CASSLSINGANVLTF. CDR3 sequence (DNA): TGTGCCAGCAGTTTATCGATAAACGGGGCCAACGTCCTGACTTTC.

The chain recombines TRBV5-6 with TRBJ1-2, with D possibly being TRBD1 (5 bases). V shed 1 base and J shed 0 bases, with 10 bases lying between them. Germline V CDR1 and CDR2: SGHDT, YYEEEE. The CDR3 has 15 residues. The CDR3 reads CASSLQGVTNYGYTF. In nucleotides, the CDR3 is TGTGCCAGCAGCTTGCAAGGGGTCACTAACTATGGCTACACCTTC.

The J gene is TRBJ1-5, the V gene TRBV7-2; perhaps TRBD1 as D (6 bases). The CDR3 length is 15 residues. V lost 2 bases, J lost 0 bases, and 8 bases lay in between. The V gene's germline CDR1 is SGHTA and CDR2 FQGNSA. CDR3 in amino acids: CASSLQGNSNQPQHF. For the CDR3, the DNA is TGTGCCAGCAGCTTACAGGGGAATAGCAATCAGCCCCAGCATTTT.

This sequence joins TRBV5-6 and TRBJ2-7, with 14 bases fitting TRBD2. Germline V gene data show CDR1 as SGHDT and CDR2 as YYEEEE. The CDR3 contains 17 residues. V trimming: 2 bases; J trimming: 0 bases; junction bases outside the gene matches: 4. CDR3 in amino acids: CASSLRTSGRHSYEQYF. The CDR3, as DNA: TGTGCCAGCAGCTTACGGACTAGCGGGAGGCACTCCTACGAGCAGTACTTC.

The rearrangement joins TRBV19 to TRBJ2-1, with D perhaps matching TRBD2 (6 bases). From germline, CDR1 is LNHDA and CDR2 SQIVND (reference sequence). V shed 9 bases and J shed 2 bases, with 14 bases lying between them. The CDR3 runs to 14 residues. The DNA for the CDR3 is TGTGCCAGCAGCGAGAGGGAGGCCTACAATGAGCAGTTCTTC. It translates to CASSEREAYNEQFF.

The chain carries TRBV7-2 and TRBJ2-5; D is unclear. Germline V CDR1 and CDR2: SGHTA, FQGNSA. This CDR3 region has 15 residues. Trimming cost V 1 base and J 4 bases, with 13 bases left between them. Here the CDR3 DNA reads TGTGCCAGCAGCTTAGTTCGGCTACGGGCAGAGACCCAGTACTTC. This translates into CASSLVRLRAETQYF.

The genes are TRBV19 and TRBJ1-3, with D hard to call. This CDR3 contains 16 residues. Trimming removed 4 bases at V and 0 bases at J, with 13 bases between. Germline V CDR1 and CDR2: LNHDA, SQIVND (reference sequence). In DNA, the CDR3 is TGTGCCAGTAGTAAAATTTCGGGGAGCTCTGGAAACACCATATATTTT. Translated, it gives CASSKISGSSGNTIYF.

This clone was recorded a few times. The chain recombines TRBV4-1 with TRBJ1-5; 10 bases are shared with TRBD1. Unmatched junction bases numbered 3, after V lost 4 bases and J lost 6 bases. This CDR3 is 14 amino acids long. The germline V gene has CDR1 MGHRA and CDR2 YSYEKL. The CDR3 sequence is CASSRQGASQPQHF. The CDR3 coding sequence is TGCGCCAGCAGCCGACAGGGGGCGAGTCAGCCCCAGCATTTT.

The chain joins TRBV4-2 to TRBJ2-3; the D is unclear. V was trimmed by 1 base and J by 6 bases, leaving 5 bases between them. The CDR3 runs 12 residues. Per germline, CDR1 LGHNA and CDR2 YNFKEQ. The CDR3 is CASSQVGDTQYF. CDR3 in DNA: TGTGCCAGCAGCCAAGTGGGGGATACGCAGTATTTT.

A single count supports this clone. This rearrangement joins TRBV11-3 to TRBJ2-1, with no clear D. With 4 bases removed from V and 2 bases from J, the gap between germline ends came to 9 bases. Looked up from germline, CDR1 is SGHNT and CDR2 is YENEEA. CDR3 length: 14 amino acids. The CDR3, as DNA: TGTGCCAGCAGCTCCCCTCGGGCCTACAATGAGCAGTTCTTC. Residues: CASSSPRAYNEQFF.